This TCR beta chain was found in a study of T cell repertoires in cytomegalovirus infection. For the study at large: Matching HLA type, along with CMV infection, was indicated by public TCR beta signatures. Findings of the study overall: Carriers of CMV and the relevant HLA type were discriminated by public TCR beta frequency. It was HLA-C-restricted CMV-specific TCR beta clonotypes that dominated the response ex vivo.

One entry per CDR3 protein, called by TCRdb with MiXCR from the reads. The sample includes 150,000 to 160,000 distinct CDR3 sequences, about a quarter of them seen just once. The junction had 10 bases not matched to a gene; V was cut back by 1 base and J by 3 bases. The CDR3 extends over 18 amino acids. Germline-derived CDR1 and CDR2 are SGHVS and FNYEAQ. In this sample, this clonotype turned up many times. Its antigen is still unknown. Sequencing was carried out using PBMCs. This rearrangement joins TRBV7-6 to TRBJ1-5; 9 bases agree with TRBD1. The sequence was obtained from a human donor in good health (CMV status not recorded). Some clones in this sample may be carry-over from other donors' samples. The CDR3, as DNA: TGTGCCAGCAGCTTAGGACCCAACAGGGGGCCGGACAATCAGCCCCAGCATTTT. This encodes CASSLGPNRGPDNQPQHF.